This TCR beta chain originates from a study of cytomegalovirus exposure and HLA in healthy donors (dated by TCRdb to 2015 to 2018). For the study in its entirety: In an earlier analysis of 450 to 750 of the donors, approximately 300 Gb of sequence data and 120 million or so unique TCR beta sequences from 150 million to 200 million T cells were reported. Because of strong linkage in the cohort, roughly five DR-DQ haplotypes were treated as single units for association and clustering. The study was designed to test whether signatures of past pathogen exposure could be identified by cataloging public T cell receptors. Along with the 666-subject first cohort, a separate validation cohort of around 120 different subjects was used. A later analysis re-analyzed previously published TCR beta repertoires from 650 to 800 donors and added high-resolution HLA genotyping to study TCR occurrence patterns. An earlier analysis of 587 of the donors used high-throughput TCR beta sequencing to judge whether each TCR beta V gene segment behaved as functional or pseudogenic. In a later genetic analysis, genome-wide SNP genotypes for 398 of the 666 donors were used, and that subset was treated as a discovery cohort. Class I and class II HLA loci were covered by the typing at four-digit resolution. Typing coverage varied by locus: roughly 620-630 donors for A, B, C, DRB1 and DQB1; approximately 500 for DQA1; over 600 for DPA1; 450 to 480 for DPB1. Donor age, sex, ethnicity and CMV serostatus were collected together with the repertoire data. An early release that covered about 600 HLA-typed donors contained approximately 320 gigabases of sequencing data and tens of millions of unique TCR sequences. All discovery cohort repertoires had been generated on a single sequencing platform. In the later analysis, no new phenotypic data were used to find candidate immune exposures; instead, reliance was placed on TCR beta sequences and their occurrence across donors. Of the 300 to 400 genotyped donors, approximately 82% fell in the genetic ancestry cluster associated with self-reported Caucasian donors. The study profiled the T cell repertoires of 500 to 800 subjects by immunosequencing and related them to cytomegalovirus serostatus. Among some 410 genotyped donors of the cohort, an average of around 240,000 unique TCR beta nucleotide sequences were sequenced per donor, around 20% of them non-productive. The study combined high-throughput TCR immunosequencing, statistical association of individual TCRs with disease status, and machine learning to predict cytomegalovirus infection status. On the study overall, not on this receptor specifically: Most TCR sequences were observed very rarely across donors, whereas some public TCRs were present in many individuals. According to the authors, the approach could potentially be generalized to other disease states and immunological phenotypes. A further reported finding was that TCR beta sequences accurately predicted the HLA-A and HLA-B alleles for most subjects in the first cohort. The only immune exposure information available for the cohort was CMV serostatus. The study listed 150 to 200 TCR beta chains as associated with cytomegalovirus. Because HLA typing was unavailable for some donors at each locus, only the typed subset was used in association tests. A later analysis found that most CMV-associated TCR beta chains appeared HLA-restricted, with HLA associations seemingly driven largely by CMV exposure. Roughly uniform sequencing depth across donors was assumed in presence/absence analyses, although this assumption may not hold. A few of the identified cytomegalovirus-associated TCR beta chains were confirmed in vitro to be specific for cytomegalovirus antigens. The classifier was reported to diagnose cytomegalovirus status with high specificity and sensitivity in both the original and validation cohorts. Correlated functional status among segregating V segments might reflect linkage disequilibrium, but an unknown experimental factor could not be ruled out. In a later genetic analysis, fewer N-insertions in productive TCRs were reported among donors in an Asian-associated ancestry cluster than the approximately 710-donor mean. In a later analysis, several top co-occurrence clusters were reported to appear linked to parvovirus B19, influenza, CMV and Epstein-Barr virus. Around 16 rarely observed V segments, including chromosome 9 orphons, were excluded from the earlier analysis of several hundred of the donors because counts were too low. In a later analysis, HLA-associated TCR beta chains showed more clonal expansion and lower generation probabilities than non-associated chains that were equally common. Strong co-occurrence of HLA alleles, especially DR and DQ, made assigning TCR associations to individual alleles difficult. In an earlier analysis of approximately 590 of the donors, most TCR beta V segments appeared in productive rearrangements about 90% or about 30% of the time, broadly matching IMGT annotations. Only TCR beta chains were sequenced in this cohort, and the absence of alpha or paired-chain data limited detectable features. In a later analysis, TCR association rates were found to vary across HLA loci, with the most associated TCRs seen for DRB1 alleles and the fewest for HLA-C alleles. In a later genetic analysis, a missense DCLRE1C variant was associated with V-gene and J-gene trimming of TCR beta chains, and the association was replicated in an independent cohort. At a false discovery rate of 0.05, a later analysis linked 16,951 TCR beta sequences to specific HLA alleles. Some IMGT-functional V segments, including TRBV6-2 and TRBV6-3, could not be told apart with the 87-base-pair reads, so those segments were excluded. A group of highly shared sequence variants was considered likely to be a technical artifact of the sequencing pipeline.

A word on this clone: No cognate antigen has been identified for it. No qualities accompany the bases; no much larger clone lies one base away.

The cohort was made up of 500 to 800 healthy bone marrow donors. At the time of sampling, every cohort member was nominally healthy, though immune exposures that went unrecorded were likely present. The donor was CMV seropositive and was included in the group of almost 300 seropositive cohort members. A peripheral blood sample was provided by each donor, and peripheral blood mononuclear cells were used for TCR beta sequencing. The Qiagen DNeasy Blood Extraction Kit was used to extract genomic DNA from the blood cell samples. The method was the immunoSEQ multiplex PCR assay. For the multiplex PCR, a mixture combining 60 forward primers for TCR Vbeta segments and 13 reverse primers for TCR Jbeta segments was used. A multiplex PCR assay on genomic DNA amplified the CDR3 region of rearranged TCR beta genes. The Illumina HiSeq System was used to sequence the amplified TCR beta libraries as 87-base-pair reads. The paper's data handling went like this. A later analysis counted around 72 million unique TCR beta chains across the 650 to 700 repertoires, and some 11 million of these chains were shared by at least two donors. Raw reads were error-corrected and collapsed into unique sequences by a nearest-neighbor algorithm in which closely related sequences were merged to remove PCR and sequencing errors. To assign V, D and J gene segments, CDR3 sequences were aligned to IMGT reference sequences. For a sequence to be retained, at least a six-nucleotide match to both a V gene segment and a J gene segment was required. A rearrangement was called productive if the CDR3 had no stop codons and remained in frame with V and J, and every other rearrangement was called non-productive. CDR3 was defined according to IMGT convention as the region running from the second conserved V-encoded cysteine to the conserved J-encoded phenylalanine. Sequences without an unambiguous match to a single V gene segment were excluded from the earlier analysis of over 500 of the donors. An earlier analysis of 500 to 700 of the donors classified V segments as functional when productive rearrangements were above 56.7% and as segregating when the standard deviation between donors was above 5%. To diagnose cytomegalovirus status from the catalog of TCR beta chain sequences, a statistical classification framework was built. In a later analysis, TCR nucleotide sequences were compared against IMGT/GENE-DB human TR gene sequences so that V and J genes could be assigned. In a later analysis, CDR3 sequences and most-parsimonious VDJ recombination scenarios were assigned using the TCRdist pipeline. In a later analysis, each TCR beta chain was defined by its CDR3 amino acid sequence together with its V-gene family, and reads lacking a unique V-gene family were excluded. In a later analysis, 450 to 600 highly shared, low-generation-probability nucleotide sequences were removed to address suspected cross-contamination and a sequencing artifact. In a later analysis, a clonal expansion index was calculated for each public chain from normalized within-repertoire ranks of inferred template counts. A later analysis computed generation probabilities with a VDJ recombination model fitted to out-of-frame rearrangements, and checked the results against IGoR. In a later analysis, hypergeometric tests were used to score TCR-TCR, TCR-HLA and TCR-CMV co-occurrence, with a repertoire-size bias correction applied to TCR pairs. In a later analysis, false discovery rates were estimated by permuting HLA or CMV assignments 20 times. In a later analysis, co-occurring TCRs were grouped using DBSCAN, and TCRdist sequence similarity was added for clustering within HLA-allele-positive subsets. Repertoires with fewer than 30,000 or more than 120,000 public chains, plus five repertoires with anomalous nucleotide sharing, were excluded from co-occurrence clustering. TCRdb obtained this table from immuneACCESS and retained in-frame rearrangements with V and J assigned. These tables miss some clones; where compared with another copy, unresolved V genes account for less than half of the shortfall, and the remainder is unexplained. V and J calls and clone size are as listed in that table; D and trimming were resolved from the DNA. For this sample the table gives around 27,000 clones, of which less than 70% were detected only once. The ten largest make up around 43% of the sample.

The germline V gene gives CDR1 as MDHEN and CDR2 as SYDVKM. V has 4 bases trimmed and J has 4 bases trimmed; junction bases matching no gene number 0. Counted from cysteine to phenylalanine, this CDR3 has 13 amino acids. The retained sequence is limited to the CDR3, 39 bases, with the frame set at the first base. This clonotype originated in a male donor in good health and CMV-seropositive. Recombination connected TRBV28 to TRBJ2-2; 7 middle bases align to TRBD1. The specimen was PBMCs. The CDR3 region: CASSSGGTGELFF. The DNA sequence is TGTGCCAGCAGTTCAGGGGGCACCGGGGAGCTGTTTTTT. The variable domain in full, with residues beyond the CDR3 obtained from the reference TRBV28 and TRBJ2-2 genes, is DVKVTQSSRYLVKRTGEKVFLECVQDMDHENMFWYRQDPGLGLRLIYFSYDVKMKEKGDIPEGYSVSREKKERFSLILESASTNQTSMYLCASSSGGTGELFFGEGSRLTVL.